The 24 T cell receptor beta chains listed next were all sequenced from one sample in a study of T cells in Graves' hyperthyroidism and ophthalmopathy. TCR beta CDR3 region amplification was performed from RNA transcripts. First-round RT-PCR targeting the TCR CDR3 was performed with the HTBI primer set. Each CDR3 protein gets one entry after TCRdb re-called the multiplex PCR reads with MiXCR. The repertoire consists of about 250,000 distinct CDR3 sequences, with about 20% occurring once and the leading ten covering about 60%. Sequenced material: blood. The source of these receptors is a man aged 25-45 years with Graves' ophthalmopathy.

This clonotype was seen many times. The chain uses TRBV2 and TRBJ2-3; no definite D call. CDR3 length equals 15 residues. CDR1 SNHLY and CDR2 FYNNEI come from the germline V gene. Between the trimmed V and J ends, which lost 6 bases and 2 bases, there was a span of 15 bases. The CDR3 region is CASRPQATATDTQYF. In nucleotides, the CDR3 is TGTGCCAGCAGGCCCCAGGCTACCGCCACAGATACGCAGTATTTT.

The chain joins TRBV7-9 to TRBJ2-1; 15 bases align to TRBD2. Trimming cost V 5 bases and J 6 bases; bases outside gene matches: 11. Germline lookup yields CDR1 SEHNR and CDR2 FQNEAQ (reference sequence). The CDR3 covers 18 residues. CDR3 DNA sequence: TGTGCCAGCAGCCATGGACTAGCGGGAGGGCAAGTCATCAATGAGCAGTTCTTC. Translation: CASSHGLAGGQVINEQFF.

This clonotype occurred a few times. V usage is TRBV28 and J usage is TRBJ1-1, with no clear D. The V gene's germline CDR1 is MDHEN and CDR2 SYDVKM. The CDR3 sequence is 12 residues long. V lost 6 bases, J lost 8 bases, and 13 bases lay in between. In DNA form, the CDR3 reads TGTGCCAGCAGCCTATCGGACGGAGAAGCTTTCTTT. Translation: CASSLSDGEAFF.

This clonotype was picked up a small number of times. This rearrangement joins TRBV19 to TRBJ2-1; 7 bases align to TRBD2. J gave up 8 bases and V 9 bases, and 16 bases lay outside the gene matches. Germline V gene sequence: CDR1 LNHDA, CDR2 SQIVND (reference sequence). There are 15 residues in the CDR3. In DNA, the CDR3 is TGTGCCAGCACGGATAGAGTTGGGACTAATTATGAGCAGTTCTTC. Protein product: CASTDRVGTNYEQFF.

The chain uses TRBV19 and TRBJ2-7, with TRBD2 matching 10 bases. The V gene end was trimmed by 4 bases and the J gene end by 4 bases; junction bases not matched to a gene: 10. Germline CDR1 is LNHDA and CDR2 is SQIVND (reference sequence). CDR3 length: 16 amino acids. CDR3 sequence reads: CASSTGLAAAPYEQYF. In nucleotides, the CDR3 is TGTGCCAGTAGTACCGGACTAGCGGCGGCACCTTACGAGCAGTACTTC.

This clonotype came up many times. This chain joins TRBV3-1 and TRBJ1-3; D is undetermined. V gave up 1 base and J gave up 2 bases, with 6 bases separating them. Per germline, CDR1 LGHDT and CDR2 YNNKEL (reference sequence). The length of the CDR3 is 14 residues. The CDR3 here is CASSQVLPGNTIYF. DNA for the CDR3: TGTGCCAGCAGCCAAGTTTTACCTGGAAACACCATATATTTT.

A few counts support this clonotype. The chain combines TRBV20-1 with TRBJ2-1; no firm D call. In germline, CDR1 is DFQATT, CDR2 SNEGSKA (reference sequence). The CDR3 has 15 amino acids. V was shortened by 4 bases and J by 5 bases, with 18 bases between the two germline ends. The CDR3 is CSANLYREVDNEQFF. The CDR3 DNA reads as TGCAGTGCTAATCTATATCGTGAGGTGGACAATGAGCAGTTCTTC.

This clonotype was picked up a small number of times. The chain employs TRBV3-1 and TRBJ1-1; the match to TRBD1 covers 12 bases. J lost 10 bases, V lost 4 bases, and 10 bases had no gene match. Germline CDR1 is LGHDT and CDR2 is YNNKEL (reference sequence). This CDR3 region has 15 residues. CDR3 sequence (DNA): TGTGCCAGCAGCCGAACTCCGGGACAGGGGGCGTCAGCTTTCTTT. Translating gives CASSRTPGQGASAFF.

J is TRBJ2-5 and V is TRBV4-1, with TRBD2 matching 8 bases. Germline values: CDR1 MGHRA, CDR2 YSYEKL. V lost 4 bases, J lost 2 bases, and 0 bases stayed unmatched. The CDR3 sequence is 13 residues long. The CDR3 nucleotides read TGCGCCAGCAGCCGACTAGCGCAAGAGACCCAGTACTTC. Encoded protein: CASSRLAQETQYF.

The chain uses TRBV15 and TRBJ2-3; D may correspond to TRBD1 or TRBD2 (5 bases each). This CDR3 is built from 15 residues. CDR1 and CDR2 from the germline V gene are LNHNV and YYDKDF (reference sequence). Deletions cut 1 base from V and 0 bases from J, with 8 bases between. The CDR3 bases are TGTGCCACCAGCAGAGGGGACCCTAGCACAGATACGCAGTATTTT. Protein sequence: CATSRGDPSTDTQYF.

Details on this clonotype: This may be a read error, as it is one base from a much larger clone. This chain links TRBV7-6 with TRBJ2-1; D gene uncertain. Trimming took off 5 bases at V and 5 bases at J, with 10 bases between the two ends. The CDR3 has 13 residues. Germline V gives CDR1 SGHVS, CDR2 FNYEAQ. CDR3 coding DNA: TGTGCCAGCAGCCCGGACGGGCACAATGAGCAGTTCTTC. This codes for CASSPDGHNEQFF.

This clonotype was detected a few times. This rearrangement joins TRBV12-3 or TRBV12-4 to TRBJ2-7; D gene ambiguous. This CDR3 has 13 residues. The V and J ends lost 3 bases and 4 bases respectively, with 10 bases between them. The CDR3 sequence: CASSFPGIYEQYF. The DNA of the CDR3 is TGTGCCAGCAGTTTCCCAGGAATATACGAGCAGTACTTC.

This clonotype was counted a few times. The CDR3 DNA is TGTGCCAGCTCACCGCGAGCAGGACAGTCTAACACTGAAGCTTTCTTT. Its translation is CASSPRAGQSNTEAFF. The chain uses TRBV18 and TRBJ1-1; maybe TRBD1 (6 bases). Looked up from germline, CDR1 is KGHSH and CDR2 is LQKENI. The CDR3 is 16 amino acids. V was pared by 3 bases and J by 2 bases, with 16 bases between.

In its sample, this clonotype was seen many times. The J gene is TRBJ1-2, the V gene TRBV20-1; D gene uncertain. Germline CDR1 reads DFQATT; CDR2 reads SNEGSKA (reference sequence). Between the trimmed V and J ends, which lost 0 bases and 1 base, there was a span of 12 bases. The CDR3 length is 15 residues. CDR3 residues: CSARDSGLLNYGYTF. Here the CDR3 DNA reads TGCAGTGCTAGAGATTCCGGGTTACTTAACTATGGCTACACCTTC.

This clonotype was detected a few times. The chain joins TRBV20-1 to TRBJ2-7, with D uncertain. The V gene lost 7 bases and the J gene lost 2 bases, with 9 bases spanning the gap. This CDR3 comprises 11 residues. Germline-derived CDR1 and CDR2 are DFQATT and SNEGSKA (reference sequence). CDR3: CSVGRTYEQYF. CDR3 nucleotide sequence: TGCAGTGTAGGCAGAACCTACGAGCAGTACTTC.

The chain recombines TRBV19 with TRBJ2-7; 7 bases line up with TRBD1. Per germline, CDR1 LNHDA and CDR2 SQIVND (reference sequence). After removal of 5 bases from V and 2 bases from J, the junction contained 9 bases not matched to a gene. CDR3 length equals 15 residues. CDR3 nucleotides: TGTGCCAGTAGTCCAGGGGACAGCCTTCCCTACGAGCAGTACTTC. Translated, it gives CASSPGDSLPYEQYF.

The chain recombines TRBV4-1 with TRBJ1-1; D is undetermined. From germline, CDR1 is MGHRA and CDR2 YSYEKL. CDR3 length equals 15 residues. V lost 6 bases, J lost 4 bases, and 18 bases lay in between. CDR3 nucleotides: TGCGCCAGCAGTCCAAGTTCCCCTATGGGCACTGAAGCTTTCTTT. This sequence encodes CASSPSSPMGTEAFF.

The sample holds many counts of this clonotype. V usage is TRBV28 and J usage is TRBJ2-7; D gene ambiguous. Per the germline V gene, CDR1 is MDHEN and CDR2 is SYDVKM. The CDR3 runs to 13 residues. V lost 7 bases to trimming and J lost 0 bases, with 10 bases between them. The CDR3 DNA reads as TGTGCCAGCATTTCGACCAGCTCCTACGAGCAGTACTTC. Amino acids: CASISTSSYEQYF.

This clonotype was observed many times. This chain joins TRBV20-1 and TRBJ2-1; 11 bases fit TRBD2. Trimming at V came to 1 base and at J to 6 bases, leaving 11 bases not matched to a gene. The CDR3 is made up of 17 amino acids. Germline lookup yields CDR1 DFQATT and CDR2 SNEGSKA (reference sequence). Here the CDR3 reads CSARAWISGRATNEQFF. The CDR3, as DNA: TGCAGTGCTAGAGCTTGGATTAGCGGGAGGGCCACCAATGAGCAGTTCTTC.

V and J are TRBV6-1 and TRBJ1-1; tentatively, D is TRBD1 (5 bases). V was clipped by 2 bases and J by 1 base, with 11 bases between them. Germline V CDR1 and CDR2: MNHNS, SASEGT. The CDR3 has 15 amino acids. CDR3 nucleotide sequence: TGTGCCAGCAGTGAATTGGGGCAGGGGAACACTGAAGCTTTCTTT. As protein: CASSELGQGNTEAFF.

This clonotype was seen only a few times. The V and J genes are TRBV9 and TRBJ2-1; TRBD2 matches at 13 bases. Germline trimming cut 0 bases from V and 5 bases from J; bases unmatched to any gene: 2. Germline assignment: CDR1 SGDLS and CDR2 YYNGEE. This CDR3 comprises 16 residues. CDR3 sequence (DNA): TGTGCCAGCAGCGTAGTCGGACTAGCGGGGGACAATGAGCAGTTCTTC. It translates to CASSVVGLAGDNEQFF.

This chain joins TRBV7-9 and TRBJ2-5; D may be TRBD1 or TRBD2 (6 bases each). Trimming took 5 bases from V and 2 from J, leaving 12 bases between them. This CDR3 is built from 14 residues. Germline V gene data show CDR1 as SEHNR and CDR2 as FQNEAQ (reference sequence). The CDR3 region is CASSPSGAQETQYF. CDR3 coding DNA: TGTGCCAGCAGCCCATCGGGGGCACAAGAGACCCAGTACTTC.

This clonotype was seen at least ten times. Here the CDR3 reads CASSLRGTGYEQFF. In nucleotides, the CDR3 is TGTGCCAGCAGTTTACGGGGGACAGGCTATGAGCAGTTCTTC. The V and J genes are TRBV12-3 or TRBV12-4 and TRBJ2-1; 8 nucleotides agree with TRBD1. After removal of 2 bases from V and 8 bases from J, the junction contained 5 bases not matched to a gene. The CDR3 sequence is 14 residues long.

This clonotype has at least ten counts. The V gene is TRBV30, the J gene TRBJ2-2; tentatively, D is TRBD1 or TRBD2 (5 bases each). The V end lost 0 bases, the J end lost 3 bases, and 8 bases lay between the germline ends. The CDR3 contains 14 residues. CDR1 GTSNPN and CDR2 SVGIG come from the germline V gene (reference sequence). The CDR3 DNA reads TGTGCCTGGAGTGTGGGGGTATACACCGGGGAGCTGTTTTTT. As protein: CAWSVGVYTGELFF.